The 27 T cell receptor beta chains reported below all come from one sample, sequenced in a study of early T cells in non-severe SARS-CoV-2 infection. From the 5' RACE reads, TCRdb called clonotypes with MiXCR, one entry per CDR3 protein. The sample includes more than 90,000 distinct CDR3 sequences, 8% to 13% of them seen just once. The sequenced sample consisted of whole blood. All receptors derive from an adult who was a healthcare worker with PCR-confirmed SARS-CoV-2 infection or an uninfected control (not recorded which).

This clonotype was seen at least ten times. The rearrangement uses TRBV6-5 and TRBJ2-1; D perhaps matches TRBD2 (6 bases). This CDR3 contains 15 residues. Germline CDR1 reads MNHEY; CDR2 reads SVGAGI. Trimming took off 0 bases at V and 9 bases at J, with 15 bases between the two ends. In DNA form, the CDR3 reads TGTGCCAGCAGTTACTCCCTGACTAGTCCGGGTGAGCAGTTCTTC. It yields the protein CASSYSLTSPGEQFF.

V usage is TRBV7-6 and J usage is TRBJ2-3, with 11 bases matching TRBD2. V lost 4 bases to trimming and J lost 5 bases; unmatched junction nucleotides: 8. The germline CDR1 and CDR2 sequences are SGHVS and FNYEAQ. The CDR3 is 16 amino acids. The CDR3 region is CASSSVAGGPGDTQYF. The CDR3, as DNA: TGTGCCAGCAGCTCCGTAGCGGGGGGGCCGGGAGATACGCAGTATTTT.

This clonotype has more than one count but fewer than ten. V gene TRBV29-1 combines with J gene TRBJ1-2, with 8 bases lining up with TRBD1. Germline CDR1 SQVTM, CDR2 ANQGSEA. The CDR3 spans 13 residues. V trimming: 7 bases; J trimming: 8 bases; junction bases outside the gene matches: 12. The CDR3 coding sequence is TGCAGCGCCCAGGGGACAGGAGCGGGAGGCTACACCTTC. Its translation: CSAQGTGAGGYTF. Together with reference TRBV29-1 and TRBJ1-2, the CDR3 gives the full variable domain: SAVISQKPSRDICQRGTSLTIQCQVDSQVTMMFWYRQQPGQSLTLIATANQGSEATYESGFVIDKFPISRPNLTFSTLTVSNMSPEDSSIYLCSAQGTGAGGYTFGSGTRLTVV.

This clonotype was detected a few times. The CDR3 sequence is CASSHGPGNPYEQYF. In DNA form, the CDR3 reads TGTGCCAGCAGCCACGGTCCCGGGAACCCCTACGAGCAGTACTTC. The chain uses TRBV3-1 and TRBJ2-7, with D tentatively TRBD2 (5 bases). The CDR3 is 15 residues long. Germline-derived CDR1 and CDR2 are LGHDT and YNNKEL (reference sequence). V lost 3 bases and J 2 bases, leaving 14 bases between the germline ends.

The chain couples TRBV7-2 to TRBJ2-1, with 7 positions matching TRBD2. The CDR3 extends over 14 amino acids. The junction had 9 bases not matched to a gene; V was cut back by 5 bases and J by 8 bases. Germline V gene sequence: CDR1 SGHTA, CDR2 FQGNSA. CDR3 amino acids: CASSQLAGGDEQFF. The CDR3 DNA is TGTGCCAGCAGCCAATTAGCGGGTGGGGATGAGCAGTTCTTC.

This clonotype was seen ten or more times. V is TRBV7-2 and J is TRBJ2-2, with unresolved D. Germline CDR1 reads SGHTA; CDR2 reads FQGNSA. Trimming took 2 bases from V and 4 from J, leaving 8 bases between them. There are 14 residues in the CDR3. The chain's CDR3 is CASSLKTFTGELFF. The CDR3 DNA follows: TGTGCCAGCAGCTTAAAGACATTCACCGGGGAGCTGTTTTTT.

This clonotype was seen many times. CDR3 sequence reads: CSAPRNRGRGGSSPLHF. The CDR3 nucleotides are TGCAGTGCCCCCAGGAACAGGGGGCGCGGAGGCAGTTCACCCCTCCACTTT. The J gene is TRBJ1-6, the V gene TRBV20-1; TRBD1 matches 9 bases. CDR1 is DFQATT and CDR2 is SNEGSKA in the germline V gene (reference sequence). The CDR3 totals 17 residues. The ends lost 6 bases at V and 9 bases at J; junction bases unmatched: 18.

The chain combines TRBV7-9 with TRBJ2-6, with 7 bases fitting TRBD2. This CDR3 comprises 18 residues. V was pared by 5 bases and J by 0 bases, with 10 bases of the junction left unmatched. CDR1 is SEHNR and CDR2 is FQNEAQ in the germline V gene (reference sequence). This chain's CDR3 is CASSPGTIFTSGANVLTF. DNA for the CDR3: TGTGCCAGCAGCCCAGGGACTATTTTCACCTCTGGGGCCAACGTCCTGACTTTC. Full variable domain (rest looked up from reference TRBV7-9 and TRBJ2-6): DTGVSQNPRHKITKRGQNVTFRCDPISEHNRLYWYRQTLGQGPEFLTYFQNEAQLEKSRLLSDRFSAERPKGSFSTLEIQRTEQGDSAMYLCASSPGTIFTSGANVLTFGAGSRLTVL.

CDR3 nucleotides: TGTGCCAGCAGCCCCTGGATCGGGGGGCTCTACAATGAGCAGTTCTTC. As protein: CASSPWIGGLYNEQFF. The chain combines TRBV12-3 or TRBV12-4 with TRBJ2-1, with D perhaps TRBD2 (7 bases). The V gene lost 6 bases and the J gene lost 3 bases, with 18 bases spanning the gap. This CDR3 contains 16 residues.

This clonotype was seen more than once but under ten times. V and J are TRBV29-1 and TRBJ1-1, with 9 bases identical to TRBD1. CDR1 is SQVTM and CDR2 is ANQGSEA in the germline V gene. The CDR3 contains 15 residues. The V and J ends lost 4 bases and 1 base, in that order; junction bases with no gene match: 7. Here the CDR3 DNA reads TGCAGCGTTGGGGACAGGGTAGGGAGGAACACTGAAGCTTTCTTT. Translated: CSVGDRVGRNTEAFF.

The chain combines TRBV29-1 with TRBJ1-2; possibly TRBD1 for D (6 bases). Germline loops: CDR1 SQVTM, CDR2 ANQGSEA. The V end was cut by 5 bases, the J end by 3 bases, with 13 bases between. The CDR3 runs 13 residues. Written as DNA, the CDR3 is TGCAGCGTTAACAGGGATCCCTACTATGGCTACACCTTC. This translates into CSVNRDPYYGYTF.

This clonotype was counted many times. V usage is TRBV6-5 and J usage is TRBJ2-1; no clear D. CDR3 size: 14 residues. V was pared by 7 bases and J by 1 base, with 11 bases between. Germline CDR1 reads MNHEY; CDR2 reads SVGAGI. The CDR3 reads CASMRLGSYNEQFF. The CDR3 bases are TGTGCCAGCATGAGGCTAGGTTCCTACAATGAGCAGTTCTTC.

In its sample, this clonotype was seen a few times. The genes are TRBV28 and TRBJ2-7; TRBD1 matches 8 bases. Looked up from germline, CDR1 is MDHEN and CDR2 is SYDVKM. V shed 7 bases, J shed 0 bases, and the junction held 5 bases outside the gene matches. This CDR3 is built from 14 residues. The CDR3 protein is CASTRQGFSYEQYF. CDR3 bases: TGTGCCAGCACCCGACAGGGGTTCTCCTACGAGCAGTACTTC.

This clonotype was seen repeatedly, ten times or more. The CDR3 loop is CASSQGGGPYEQYF. Here the CDR3 DNA reads TGTGCCAGCAGCCAAGGCGGGGGCCCCTACGAGCAGTACTTC. This rearrangement joins TRBV7-8 to TRBJ2-7; TRBD2 might be the D (7 bases). CDR1 and CDR2 from the germline V gene are SGHVS and FQNEAQ. Trimming took off 5 bases at V and 2 bases at J, with 13 bases between the two ends. The CDR3 totals 14 residues.

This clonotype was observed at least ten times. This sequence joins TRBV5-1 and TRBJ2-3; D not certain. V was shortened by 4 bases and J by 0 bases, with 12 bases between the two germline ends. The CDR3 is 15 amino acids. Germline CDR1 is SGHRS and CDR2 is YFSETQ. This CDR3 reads CASSPGTSSTDTQYF. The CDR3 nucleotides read TGCGCCAGCAGCCCAGGCACTTCTAGCACAGATACGCAGTATTTT.

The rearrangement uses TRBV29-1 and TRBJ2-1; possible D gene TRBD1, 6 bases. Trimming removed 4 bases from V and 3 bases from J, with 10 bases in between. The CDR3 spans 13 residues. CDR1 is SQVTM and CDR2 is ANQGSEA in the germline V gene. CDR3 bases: TGCAGCGTTGTAGCGACAGGCTACAATGAGCAGTTCTTC. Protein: CSVVATGYNEQFF.

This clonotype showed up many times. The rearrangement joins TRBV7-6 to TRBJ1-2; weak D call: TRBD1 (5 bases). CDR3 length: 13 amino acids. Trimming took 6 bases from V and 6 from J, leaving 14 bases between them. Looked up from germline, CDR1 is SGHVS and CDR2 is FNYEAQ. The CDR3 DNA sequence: TGTGCCAGCAGTTTTGACAGCCGTAATGGCTACACCTTC. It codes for CASSFDSRNGYTF. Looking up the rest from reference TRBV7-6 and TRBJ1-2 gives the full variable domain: GAGVSQSPRYKVTKRGQDVALRCDPISGHVSLYWYRQALGQGPEFLTYFNYEAQQDKSGLPNDRFSAERPEGSISTLTIQRTEQRDSAMYRCASSFDSRNGYTFGSGTRLTVV.

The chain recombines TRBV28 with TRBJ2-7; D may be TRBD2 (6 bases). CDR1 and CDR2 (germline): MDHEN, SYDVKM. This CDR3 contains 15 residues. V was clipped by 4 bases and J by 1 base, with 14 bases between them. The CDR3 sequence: CASSYGGTVSYEQYF. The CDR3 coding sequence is TGTGCCAGCAGTTATGGGGGGACTGTTTCCTACGAGCAGTACTTC.

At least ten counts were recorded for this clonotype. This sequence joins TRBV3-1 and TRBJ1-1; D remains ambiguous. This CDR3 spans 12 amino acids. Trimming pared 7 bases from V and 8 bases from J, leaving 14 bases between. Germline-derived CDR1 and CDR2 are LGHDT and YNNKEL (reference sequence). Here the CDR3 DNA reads TGTGCCAGCACCCCTCTCGTGGGGGAAGCTTTCTTT. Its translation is CASTPLVGEAFF.

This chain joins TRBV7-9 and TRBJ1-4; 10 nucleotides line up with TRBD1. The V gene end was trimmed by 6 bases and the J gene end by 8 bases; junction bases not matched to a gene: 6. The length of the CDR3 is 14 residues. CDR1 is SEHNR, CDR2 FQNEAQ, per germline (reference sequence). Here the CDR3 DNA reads TGTGCCAGCAGACTGGACAGGGGGTCCGAAAAACTGTTTTTT. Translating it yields CASRLDRGSEKLFF.

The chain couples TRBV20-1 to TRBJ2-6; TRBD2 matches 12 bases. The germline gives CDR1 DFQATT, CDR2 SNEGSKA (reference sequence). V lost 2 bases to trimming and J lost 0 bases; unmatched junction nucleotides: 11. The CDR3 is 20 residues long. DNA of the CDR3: TGCAGTGCTAGACCACCTAGCGGGAGGGCCGCCTCCTCTGGGGCCAACGTCCTGACTTTC. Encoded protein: CSARPPSGRAASSGANVLTF.

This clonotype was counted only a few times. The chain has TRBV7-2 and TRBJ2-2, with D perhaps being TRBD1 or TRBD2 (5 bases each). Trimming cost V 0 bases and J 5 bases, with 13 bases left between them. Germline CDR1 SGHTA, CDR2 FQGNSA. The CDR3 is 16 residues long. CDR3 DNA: TGTGCCAGCAGCTTAGCGCGAGGGGCAGCTACCGGGGAGCTGTTTTTT. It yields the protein CASSLARGAATGELFF.

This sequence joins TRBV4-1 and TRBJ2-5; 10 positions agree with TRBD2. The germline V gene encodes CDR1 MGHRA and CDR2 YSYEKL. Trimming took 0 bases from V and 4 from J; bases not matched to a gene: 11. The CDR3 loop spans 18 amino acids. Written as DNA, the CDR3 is TGCGCCAGCAGCCAAGATCTGGCTAGCGGGAGCCCCAGAGAGACCCAGTACTTC. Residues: CASSQDLASGSPRETQYF.

In DNA, the CDR3 is TGTGCCAGCAGCTTTTTAGGGGCGAGCAATCAGCCCCAGCATTTT. Translation: CASSFLGASNQPQHF. The chain carries TRBV5-5 and TRBJ1-5; D may be TRBD1 (5 bases). The CDR3 totals 15 residues. Germline V gene data show CDR1 as SGHKS and CDR2 as YYEKEE (reference sequence). V was trimmed by 2 bases and J by 1 base, leaving 10 bases between them. Variable domain in full (rest from reference TRBV5-5 and TRBJ1-5): DAGVTQSPTHLIKTRGQQVTLRCSPISGHKSVSWYQQVLGQGPQFIFQYYEKEERGRGNFPDRFSARQFPNYSSELNVNALLLGDSALYLCASSFLGASNQPQHFGDGTRLSIL.

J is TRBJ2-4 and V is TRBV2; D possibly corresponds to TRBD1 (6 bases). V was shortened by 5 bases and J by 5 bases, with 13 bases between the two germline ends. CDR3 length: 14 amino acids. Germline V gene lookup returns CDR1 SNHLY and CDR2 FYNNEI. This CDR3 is CASSSQGLENIQYF. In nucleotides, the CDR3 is TGTGCCAGCAGTTCACAGGGTTTGGAAAACATTCAGTACTTC.

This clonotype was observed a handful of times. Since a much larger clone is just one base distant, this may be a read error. The CDR3 bases are TGCAGTGCCATGGACAAATTAAACTATGGCTACACCTTC. Its translation: CSAMDKLNYGYTF. J is TRBJ1-2 and V is TRBV20-1; D might be TRBD1 (5 bases). The CDR3 has 13 amino acids. V shed 6 bases and J shed 2 bases, with 13 bases lying between them. Germline V lookup: CDR1 DFQATT, CDR2 SNEGSKA (reference sequence).

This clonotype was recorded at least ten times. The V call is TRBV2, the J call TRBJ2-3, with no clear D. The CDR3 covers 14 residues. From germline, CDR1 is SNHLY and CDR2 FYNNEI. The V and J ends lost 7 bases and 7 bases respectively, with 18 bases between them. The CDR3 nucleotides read TGTGCCAGCATCTTGGGCGGAGTGTCGAATACGCAGTATTTT. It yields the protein CASILGGVSNTQYF.